This T cell receptor (beta chain) is from a study of T cell changes during pregnancy in multiple sclerosis. Germline values: CDR1 SGHVS, CDR2 FQNEAQ. The CDR3 runs 15 residues. Trimming cost V 0 bases and J 1 base, with 10 bases left between them. Points on this clone: Other DNA variants within this sample encode the same CDR3.

Generated by immunoSEQ multiplex PCR, the TCRdb table keeps only in-frame clones and is missing some. The data contain over 50,000 clones, around 87% of them seen just once; the ten biggest clones take up 5.3%. Source material: peripheral blood from another person, used as feeder cells. The origin of this receptor is a human donor whose cells served as feeder cells for cultures in a pregnancy study. The rearrangement links TRBV7-8 to TRBJ2-7; D remains unclear. This chain's CDR3 is CASSLAGELSYEQYF. In DNA form, the CDR3 reads TGTGCCAGCAGCTTAGCAGGAGAACTATCCTACGAGCAGTACTTC.